These T cell receptor beta chains were read from a single sample in a study of cytomegalovirus exposure and HLA in healthy donors. Assay used: immunoSEQ multiplex PCR; TCRdb lists only in-frame clones, some missing. The repertoire consists of under 300,000 clones, with over 90% occurring once and the leading ten covering about 1.7%. Sequencing used PBMCs. All receptors derive from a girl aged 2 to 9 in good health and CMV-seronegative. The CDR3 runs from the conserved cysteine through the conserved F or W.

V gene,J gene,CDR3 protein
TRBV6-5,TRBJ2-7,CASSYDEREKEQYF
TRBV9,TRBJ1-2,CASSPGTGANYGYTF
TRBV10-3,TRBJ1-4,CAISESGGGTNEKLFF
TRBV5-8,TRBJ2-3,CASSAAGRERADTQYF
TRBV11-3,TRBJ2-5,CASSLAHQETQYF
TRBV4-2,TRBJ2-1,CASSQEGGAGGLFQFF
TRBV7-9,TRBJ1-1,CASSPTPSNTEAFF
TRBV6-5,TRBJ2-1,CASSATGNEQFF
TRBV5-4,TRBJ2-7,CASSRPGTSGSYEQYF
TRBV7-8,TRBJ1-2,CASGRANYGYTF
TRBV5-1,TRBJ1-1,CASSLEGGNTEAFF
TRBV6-1,TRBJ2-7,CATDSGPYEQYF
TRBV7-6,TRBJ2-5,CASSLALRDSQETQYF
TRBV9,TRBJ2-3,CASSVVAGGPGTDTQYF
TRBV27,TRBJ2-3,CASSHYPGLAGGRSKTDTQYF
TRBV18,TRBJ2-5,CASSPFSAGQETQYF
TRBV6-1,TRBJ2-5,CASSEVRGETQYF
TRBV2,TRBJ2-7,CASRAGATYEQYF
TRBV19,TRBJ1-2,CASSMWDGTGSYGYTF
TRBV7-3,TRBJ1-2,CASSLTDYGYTF
TRBV28,TRBJ2-7,CASSLNPRQVLSCEQYF
TRBV19,TRBJ2-3,CASSTGASWDTQYF
TRBV6-5,TRBJ2-7,CASSSSTVSYEQYF
TRBV19,TRBJ1-5,CASSIYGTGGDQPQHF
TRBV2,TRBJ1-4,CATVSSGEKLFF
TRBV6-6,TRBJ2-7,CASSFPGSYEQYF
TRBV7-9,TRBJ2-5,CASSLGEGLAGLETQYF
TRBV19,TRBJ2-3,CASRISGPRDDTQYF
TRBV5-4,TRBJ2-5,CASSGELAGVRETQYF
TRBV19,TRBJ2-2,CASSIDRGLANTGELFF
TRBV6-4,TRBJ1-1,CASSDPDRSDTEAFF
TRBV7-2,TRBJ1-2,CASREGQHGYTF
TRBV19,TRBJ2-5,CASSIGTSGQETQYF
TRBV29-1,TRBJ2-1,CSVRQGAGDEQFF
TRBV28,TRBJ2-7,CASTVGQGNYEQYF
TRBV5-1,TRBJ2-5,CASSPRTGVETQYF
TRBV19,TRBJ1-1,CASSIDAGWNTEAFF
TRBV6-1,TRBJ2-7,CASRRQGSRLEQYF
TRBV5-4,TRBJ1-6,CASSQIGGLDNSPLHF
TRBV10-3,TRBJ2-7,CATSADGCGRPYEQYF
TRBV6-1,TRBJ2-7,CASMGLATYEQYF